These 21 T cell receptor beta chains came from one sample sequenced in a study of CD8 T cells in ankylosing spondylitis. Via MiXCR, TCRdb re-called the 5' RACE reads, giving one row per CDR3 protein. The sample shows 200,000 to 250,000 distinct CDR3 sequences, 20% to 30% of them seen only once. Input material: blood, either unsorted or a sorted T cell fraction (not recorded which). These receptor sequences come from a male donor with ankylosing spondylitis or in good health (not recorded which).

CDR3 sequence (DNA): TGTGCCACCAGCAGGGGGATAAGACTAGCGGGGGACAATGAGCAGTTCTTC. Translating it yields CATSRGIRLAGDNEQFF. The rearrangement uses TRBV15 and TRBJ2-1; 12 nucleotides line up with TRBD2. Trimming removed 3 bases from V and 5 bases from J; junction bases left unmatched: 8. The V gene's germline CDR1 is LNHNV and CDR2 YYDKDF (reference sequence). The CDR3 spans 17 residues.

J is TRBJ2-1 and V is TRBV5-1, with 15 bases lining up with TRBD2. Germline V gives CDR1 SGHRS, CDR2 YFSETQ. The trim removed 4 bases at V and 7 bases at J, leaving 9 bases unmatched. The CDR3 spans 17 residues. DNA for the CDR3: TGCGCCAGCAGCGCCTGGACTAGCGGGAGGGCCGCAAATGAGCAGTTCTTC. As protein: CASSAWTSGRAANEQFF. Full variable domain (outside the CDR3, taken from reference TRBV5-1 and TRBJ2-1): KAGVTQTPRYLIKTRGQQVTLSCSPISGHRSVSWYQQTPGQGLQFLFEYFSETQRNKGNFPGRFSGRQFSNSRSEMNVSTLELGDSALYLCASSAWTSGRAANEQFFGPGTRLTVL.

The table lists this clonotype with a few counts. The chain joins TRBV20-1 to TRBJ2-7; 10 bases match TRBD2. The CDR3 contains 14 residues. Germline V gene data show CDR1 as DFQATT and CDR2 as SNEGSKA (reference sequence). V shed 6 bases and J 0 bases; nucleotides not matched to a gene: 5. This chain's CDR3 is CSATLAGPSYEQYF. DNA of the CDR3: TGCAGTGCAACACTAGCGGGGCCCTCCTACGAGCAGTACTTC.

Ten or more counts support this clonotype. V usage is TRBV20-1 and J usage is TRBJ2-3; D not certain. Deletions cut 3 bases from V and 4 bases from J, with 11 bases between. Germline assignment: CDR1 DFQATT and CDR2 SNEGSKA (reference sequence). The CDR3 consists of 13 residues. The CDR3 sequence is CSARGWAADTQYF. CDR3 sequence (DNA): TGCAGTGCTAGGGGCTGGGCTGCAGATACGCAGTATTTT.

This clonotype was seen more than once but under ten times. J is TRBJ2-2 and V is TRBV29-1; the D gene could be TRBD1 or TRBD2 (5 bases each). Trimming took off 0 bases at V and 2 bases at J, with 7 bases between the two ends. This CDR3 region has 14 residues. The V gene's germline CDR1 is SQVTM and CDR2 ANQGSEA. As DNA, the CDR3 is TGCAGCGTTGAAGAGAGGGGTAACACCGGGGAGCTGTTTTTT. Protein sequence: CSVEERGNTGELFF.

The rearrangement joins TRBV4-2 to TRBJ2-7; D perhaps matches TRBD2 (5 bases). Germline V lookup: CDR1 LGHNA, CDR2 YNFKEQ. V gave up 1 base and J gave up 2 bases, with 9 bases separating them. There are 14 residues in the CDR3. CDR3 DNA: TGTGCCAGCAGCCAAGGGACTGCGACCTACGAGCAGTACTTC. It encodes CASSQGTATYEQYF.

The chain has TRBV7-2 and TRBJ2-3, with unresolved D. V lost 2 bases, J lost 4 bases, and 13 bases lay in between. The CDR3 runs to 15 residues. Germline CDR1 and CDR2: SGHTA and FQGNSA. The CDR3 region is CASSLLGRPPDTQYF. The CDR3 DNA sequence: TGTGCCAGCAGCTTACTGGGTCGCCCTCCAGATACGCAGTATTTT.

This clonotype came up once. This chain joins TRBV4-3 and TRBJ2-3; the D is unclear. The CDR3 totals 16 residues. Trimming pared 0 bases from V and 5 bases from J, leaving 15 bases between. Germline values: CDR1 LGHNA, CDR2 YSLEER. The CDR3 region is CASSQDPSRAGDTQYF. CDR3 nucleotide sequence: TGCGCCAGCAGCCAAGATCCATCCCGGGCCGGAGATACGCAGTATTTT.

V usage is TRBV10-2 and J usage is TRBJ2-2; 8 bases align to TRBD2. V trimming: 5 bases; J trimming: 8 bases; junction bases outside the gene matches: 4. The CDR3 is 13 residues long. The germline V gene has CDR1 WSHSY and CDR2 SAAADI. CDR3 in DNA: TGCGCCAGCAGTCACCAGCGGGAGGGGGAGCTGTTTTTT. It translates to CASSHQREGELFF.

This clonotype has just a few counts. The chain uses TRBV20-1 and TRBJ1-5, with 7 nucleotides matching TRBD1. The germline V gene encodes CDR1 DFQATT and CDR2 SNEGSKA (reference sequence). The ends lost 0 bases at V and 5 bases at J; junction bases unmatched: 13. The CDR3 is made up of 17 amino acids. CDR3 amino acids: CSARDFRQGGDDQPQHF. CDR3 sequence (DNA): TGCAGTGCTAGAGATTTCCGACAGGGAGGTGACGATCAGCCCCAGCATTTT.

The V call is TRBV20-1, the J call TRBJ2-3, with 7 bases identical to TRBD1. The CDR3 spans 13 residues. CDR1 and CDR2 (germline): DFQATT, SNEGSKA (reference sequence). V dropped 5 bases and J dropped 4; count of bases not matched to a gene: 6. The CDR3 sequence is CSAFRQGPDTQYF. In DNA form, the CDR3 reads TGCAGTGCTTTTAGACAGGGCCCAGATACGCAGTATTTT.

The table lists this clonotype with many counts. Here the CDR3 DNA reads TGTGCCAGCAGCATCGGACCCCAAGAGACCCAGTACTTC. Translation gives CASSIGPQETQYF. This chain uses TRBV7-2 with TRBJ2-5, with D unresolved. The CDR3 length is 13 residues. V dropped 5 bases and J dropped 1 base, with 8 bases sitting between them. Germline V lookup: CDR1 SGHTA, CDR2 FQGNSA.

The chain uses TRBV20-1 and TRBJ1-5, with a weak D call TRBD1 (6 bases). The CDR3 totals 14 residues. Germline V gene lookup returns CDR1 DFQATT and CDR2 SNEGSKA (reference sequence). V lost 0 bases and J lost 2, with 8 bases in between. The CDR3 nucleotides read TGCAGTGCTAGAGATCCAGGGGGCAATCAGCCCCAGCATTTT. It translates to CSARDPGGNQPQHF.

In its sample, this clonotype was seen a few times. The chain recombines TRBV10-1 with TRBJ2-7; D unresolved. The germline V gene encodes CDR1 WNHNN and CDR2 SYGVQD (reference sequence). The CDR3 has 14 residues. V lost 2 bases and J 0 bases, leaving 8 bases between the germline ends. The CDR3 spells CASSEAGFSYEQYF. CDR3 nucleotides: TGCGCCAGCAGTGAGGCCGGTTTCTCCTACGAGCAGTACTTC.

This clonotype was detected ten times or more. This chain joins TRBV27 and TRBJ1-5, with TRBD1 as a possible D gene (6 bases). V was shortened by 2 bases and J by 2 bases, with 13 bases between the two germline ends. This CDR3 contains 16 residues. CDR1 is MNHEY, CDR2 SMNVEV, per germline (reference sequence). As DNA, the CDR3 is TGTGCCAGCAGTTTACTGTACAGGGCTGGCAATCAGCCCCAGCATTTT. Translation gives CASSLLYRAGNQPQHF.

V gene TRBV6-2 or TRBV6-3 combines with J gene TRBJ2-1; no clear D gene. This CDR3 is built from 12 residues. V was clipped by 2 bases and J by 7 bases, with 6 bases between them. Per the germline V gene, CDR1 is MNHEY and CDR2 is SVGEGT. The CDR3 is CASSYLGNEQFF. CDR3 DNA sequence: TGTGCCAGCAGTTACCTCGGGAATGAGCAGTTCTTC.

This clonotype has only a few counts. For the CDR3, the DNA is TGTGCCAGCAGCGCGGGACAGGGGACTGAAGCTTTCTTT. It is translated as CASSAGQGTEAFF. The V gene is TRBV9, the J gene TRBJ1-1; 10 nucleotides align to TRBD1. CDR1 is SGDLS and CDR2 is YYNGEE in the germline V gene. This CDR3 comprises 13 residues. V lost 3 bases and J lost 5; bases outside the gene matches: 1. Supplemented by reference TRBV9 and TRBJ1-1, the full variable domain reads DSGVTQTPKHLITATGQRVTLRCSPRSGDLSVYWYQQSLDQGLQFLIQYYNGEERAKGNILERFSAQQFPDLHSELNLSSLELGDSALYFCASSAGQGTEAFFGQGTRLTVV.

The chain carries TRBV10-3 and TRBJ1-1, with 11 bases matching TRBD1. CDR1 is ENHRY, CDR2 SYGVKD, per germline. V lost 3 bases to trimming and J lost 0 bases; unmatched junction nucleotides: 3. This CDR3 contains 16 residues. CDR3 protein: CAISERTGGMNTEAFF. The CDR3 DNA sequence: TGTGCCATCAGTGAACGGACAGGGGGCATGAACACTGAAGCTTTCTTT.

V and J are TRBV6-2 or TRBV6-3 and TRBJ1-5; D is uncertain. The CDR3 is made up of 18 amino acids. The V end was cut by 2 bases, the J end by 0 bases, with 17 bases between. CDR1 and CDR2 from the germline V gene are MNHEY and SVGEGT. The CDR3 bases are TGTGCCAGCAGTTACAATATCAAGGACGGGTATAGCAATCAGCCCCAGCATTTT. It codes for CASSYNIKDGYSNQPQHF.

This clonotype was counted ten times or more. This sequence joins TRBV6-1 and TRBJ2-2; D is perhaps TRBD1 (5 bases). Trimming pared 6 bases from V and 0 bases from J, leaving 14 bases between. Germline assignment: CDR1 MNHNS and CDR2 SASEGT. CDR3 length: 16 residues. DNA for the CDR3: TGTGCCAGCAGCAGAGATGGGGCCCCGAACACCGGGGAGCTGTTTTTT. Amino acid sequence: CASSRDGAPNTGELFF.

Comments on this clonotype: A junction boundary mismatches the germline segment, possibly from a read error. The chain uses TRBV20-1 and TRBJ1-2; D call uncertain. The CDR3 contains 10 residues. Germline CDR1 reads DFQATT; CDR2 reads SNEGSKA (reference sequence). CDR3 protein: CSARDQGFFF. In nucleotides, the CDR3 is TGCAGTGCTAGAGATCAAGGGTTCTTCTTC.